The sequence of this T cell receptor (beta chain) was determined in a study of T-cell memory formation after mild COVID-19. Study-wide results and limits: Some clones that responded turned up in pre-infection memory, which suggests that cross-reactive memory joined in.

This clonotype was seen more than once but under ten times. Its cognate antigen is unknown. TCRdb redid the calling of the 5' RACE reads with MiXCR, one entry per CDR3 protein. The data contain around 300,000 distinct CDR3 sequences, 10% to 15% of them singletons. This CDR3 contains 15 residues. Per the germline V gene, CDR1 is SGHAT and CDR2 is FQNNGV. Germline trimming cut 5 bases from V and 8 bases from J; bases unmatched to any gene: 11. The chain links TRBV11-2 to TRBJ2-3, with TRBD1 matching over 9 bases. This clonotype was obtained from a man aged 18-30 years who had mild COVID-19 (a few samples of this study predate the infection). Cell type and time point are not known. The specimen was PBMCs or a T cell subset sorted from them (not recorded which). CDR3 region: CASSGWTGEEGTQYF. CDR3 in DNA: TGTGCCAGCAGCGGGTGGACAGGGGAAGAAGGTACGCAGTATTTT. Variable domain in full (rest from reference TRBV11-2 and TRBJ2-3): EAGVAQSPRYKIIEKRQSVAFWCNPISGHATLYWYQQILGQGPKLLIQFQNNGVVDDSQLPKDRFSAERLKGVDSTLKIQPAKLEDSAVYLCASSGWTGEEGTQYFGPGTRLTVL.